This T cell receptor beta chain was profiled in a study of long-term antiretroviral therapy in people with HIV. Study-level information: The earliest specimens came about a decade ahead of the 2015 immediate-ART recommendation.

Findings and limits, study-wide: In HIV, the repertoires covered a tighter span of CDR3 lengths than in controls. Diversity increased after ART yet remained lower than in transplant donor controls.

On this clone: Its antigen is undetermined.

The run of the v3.0 immunoSEQ assay was at survey level. Clones were read by immunoSEQ multiplex PCR, and TCRdb kept only the in-frame ones, dropping some. Among about 30,000 clones listed, 90% to 95% were seen once. CDR1 is LGHNA, CDR2 YSLEER, per germline. CDR3 length: 15 amino acids. Trimming cost V 0 bases and J 2 bases, with 10 bases left between them. This TCR came from a man aged 50-59 years with HIV. Specimen: unsorted PBMCs, collected around 7.4 years after starting antiretroviral therapy. The J gene is TRBJ1-2, the V gene TRBV4-3; D unclear. Here the CDR3 reads CASSQDLSHNYGYTF. CDR3 DNA: TGCGCCAGCAGCCAAGATCTTAGTCACAACTATGGCTACACCTTC.